This TCR beta chain came from a study of T cell repertoires in cytomegalovirus infection. Whole-study context: CMV infection together with matching HLA type was indicated by public TCR beta signatures. Study observations and caveats: Cumulated frequencies of public TCR beta families served to identify carriers of CMV plus the relevant HLA. HLA-C-restricted CMV clonotypes gave the most frequent clonotype in two of eight donors.

The J segment lost 0 bases and the V segment lost 4 bases, leaving 11 bases of the junction unmatched. Germline assignment: CDR1 SGHTA and CDR2 FQGTGA. The CDR3 consists of 18 residues. This clonotype was found many times. Its specificity is unknown. TCRdb reprocessed the reads via MiXCR and lists one record per CDR3 protein. This sample has fewer than 550,000 distinct CDR3 sequences, with less than 30% found just once. The sample consisted of PBMCs. The rearrangement uses TRBV7-3 and TRBJ2-1, with 8 bases matching TRBD2. This TCR was sampled from a human donor in good health (CMV status not recorded). Some clones in this sample may be carry-over from other donors' samples. The CDR3 loop is CASSSGRGAGGSYNEQFF. CDR3 coding DNA: TGTGCCAGCAGCTCAGGCCGAGGGGCGGGAGGCTCCTACAATGAGCAGTTCTTC. The entire variable domain, with the rest obtained from reference TRBV7-3 and TRBJ2-1, is as follows: GAGVSQTPSNKVTEKGKYVELRCDPISGHTALYWYRQSLGQGPEFLIYFQGTGAADDSGLPNDRFFAVRPEGSVSTLKIQRTERGDSAVYLCASSSGRGAGGSYNEQFFGPGTRLTVL.